The 6 T cell receptor beta chains given below trace back to one sample, sequenced in a study of shared clonotypes between healthy human individuals. Sequencing used immunoSEQ multiplex PCR; TCRdb keeps in-frame clones, though not all of them. Altogether 980,000 or so clones are present, approximately 80% being singletons, with the ten largest covering roughly 1.5%. Sample: memory CD4+ T cells sorted from blood. Subset reported: CD45RA-negative fraction. These receptors came from a young man in good health.

This clone was observed a handful of times. The chain has TRBV30 and TRBJ1-1; D ambiguous. Between the trimmed V and J ends, which lost 5 bases and 1 base, there was a span of 8 bases. The CDR3 spans 12 residues. Germline lookup yields CDR1 GTSNPN and CDR2 SVGIG (reference sequence). The CDR3 reads CAWDTGNTEAFF. Written as DNA, the CDR3 is TGTGCCTGGGATACCGGGAACACTGAAGCTTTCTTT. The full variable domain, rest sourced from reference TRBV30 and TRBJ1-1, is SQTIHQWPATLVQPVGSPLSLECTVEGTSNPNLYWYRQAAGRGLQLLFYSVGIGQISSEVPQNLSASRPQDRQFILSSKKLLLSDSGFYLCAWDTGNTEAFFGQGTRLTVV.

V usage is TRBV4-1 and J usage is TRBJ2-3, with D possibly matching TRBD2 (5 bases). The CDR3 is 16 residues long. Germline-derived CDR1 and CDR2 are MGHRA and YSYEKL. The V and J ends lost 1 base and 3 bases respectively, with 14 bases between them. CDR3: CASSQAPIPGTDTQYF. DNA of the CDR3: TGCGCCAGCAGCCAAGCCCCCATCCCGGGGACAGATACGCAGTATTTT.

The DNA for the CDR3 is TGTGCCAGCAGTTTGTTGTTAGGCGAGCAGTACTTC. This gives the protein CASSLLLGEQYF. The chain links TRBV28 to TRBJ2-7; D is unresolved. Germline lookup yields CDR1 MDHEN and CDR2 SYDVKM. Trimming stripped 3 bases from V and 6 bases from J, with 9 bases between. The CDR3 runs 12 residues.

The gene calls are TRBV1 and TRBJ2-3. TRBV1 is noted as a pseudogene. The CDR3 has 17 amino acids. The CDR3 loop reads CTSSQGRGRLGTDTQYF. DNA for the CDR3: TGCACCAGCAGCCAAGGTCGGGGGCGGCTTGGGACAGATACGCAGTATTTT.

About this clone: Other DNA sequences in the sample encode the same CDR3. The V gene is TRBV19, the J gene TRBJ1-5; D not resolved. This CDR3 is 12 amino acids long. The V and J ends lost 6 bases and 3 bases respectively, with 6 bases between them. Germline V gives CDR1 LNHDA, CDR2 SQIVND (reference sequence). In DNA form, the CDR3 reads TGTGCCAGTAGAGGGAACAATCAGCCCCAGCATTTT. The encoded protein is CASRGNNQPQHF.

This sequence joins TRBV5-1 and TRBJ1-1; maybe TRBD1 (5 bases). V lost 1 base and J lost 3, with 7 bases in between. This CDR3 has 13 amino acids. Germline assignment: CDR1 SGHRS and CDR2 YFSETQ. CDR3: CASSLLGDTEAFF. The DNA of the CDR3 is TGCGCCAGCAGCTTGCTGGGGGACACTGAAGCTTTCTTT.